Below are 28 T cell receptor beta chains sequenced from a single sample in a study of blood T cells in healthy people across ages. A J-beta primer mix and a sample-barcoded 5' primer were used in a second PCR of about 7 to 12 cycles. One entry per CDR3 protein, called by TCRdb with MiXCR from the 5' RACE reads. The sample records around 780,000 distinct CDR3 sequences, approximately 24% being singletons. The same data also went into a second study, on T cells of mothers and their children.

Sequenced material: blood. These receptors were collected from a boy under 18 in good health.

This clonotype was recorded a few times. The CDR3 loop reads CSAPGEAAVQETQYF. In nucleotides, the CDR3 is TGCAGTGCTCCGGGTGAGGCGGCAGTCCAAGAGACCCAGTACTTC. The chain carries TRBV20-1 and TRBJ2-5, with D uncertain. There are 15 residues in the CDR3. Germline V gene lookup returns CDR1 DFQATT and CDR2 SNEGSKA (reference sequence). The ends were cut back, 5 bases at V and 1 base at J, with 17 bases in the middle.

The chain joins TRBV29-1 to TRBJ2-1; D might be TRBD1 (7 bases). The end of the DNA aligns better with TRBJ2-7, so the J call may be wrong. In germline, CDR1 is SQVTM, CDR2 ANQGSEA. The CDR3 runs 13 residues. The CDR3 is CSVQGGRSYEQYF. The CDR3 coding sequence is TGCAGCGTCCAGGGGGGACGGTCCTACGAGCAGTACTTC.

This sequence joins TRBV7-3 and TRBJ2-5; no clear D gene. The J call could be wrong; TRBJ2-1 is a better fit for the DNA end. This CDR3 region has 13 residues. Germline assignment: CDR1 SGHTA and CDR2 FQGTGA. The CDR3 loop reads CASSLTLNREQFF. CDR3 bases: TGTGCCAGCAGCTTAACGTTAAATCGTGAGCAGTTCTTC.

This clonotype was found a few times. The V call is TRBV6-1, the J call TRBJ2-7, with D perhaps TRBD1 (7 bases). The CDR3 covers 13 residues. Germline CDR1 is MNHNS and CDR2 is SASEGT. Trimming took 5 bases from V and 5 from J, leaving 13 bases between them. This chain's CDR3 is CASSTGEVDEQYF. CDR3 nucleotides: TGTGCCAGCAGTACAGGGGAGGTTGACGAGCAGTACTTC.

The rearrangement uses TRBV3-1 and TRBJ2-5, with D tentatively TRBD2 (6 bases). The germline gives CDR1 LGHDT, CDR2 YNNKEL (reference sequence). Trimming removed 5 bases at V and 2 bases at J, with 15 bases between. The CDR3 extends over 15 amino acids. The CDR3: CASSMGGAGQETQYF. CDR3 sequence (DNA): TGTGCCAGCAGCATGGGCGGGGCCGGACAAGAGACCCAGTACTTC.

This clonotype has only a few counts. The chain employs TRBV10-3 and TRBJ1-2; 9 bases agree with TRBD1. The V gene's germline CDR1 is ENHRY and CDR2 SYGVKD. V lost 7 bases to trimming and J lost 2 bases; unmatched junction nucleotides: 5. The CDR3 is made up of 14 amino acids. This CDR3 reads CAINPGTGNYGYTF. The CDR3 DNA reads TGTGCCATCAATCCCGGGACAGGGAACTATGGCTACACCTTC.

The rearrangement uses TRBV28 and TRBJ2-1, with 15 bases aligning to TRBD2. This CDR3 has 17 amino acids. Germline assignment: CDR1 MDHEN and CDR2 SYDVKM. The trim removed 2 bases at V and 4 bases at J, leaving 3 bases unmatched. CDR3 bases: TGTGCCAGCAGTTTACCGGGACTAGCGGGGGGATACAATGAGCAGTTCTTC. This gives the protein CASSLPGLAGGYNEQFF.

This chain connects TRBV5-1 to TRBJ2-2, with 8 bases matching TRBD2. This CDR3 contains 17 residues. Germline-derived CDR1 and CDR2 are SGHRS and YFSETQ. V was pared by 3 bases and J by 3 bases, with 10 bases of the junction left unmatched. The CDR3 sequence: CASSSDVAGRDTGELFF. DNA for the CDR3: TGCGCCAGCAGCTCGGATGTAGCGGGGAGGGACACCGGGGAGCTGTTTTTT.

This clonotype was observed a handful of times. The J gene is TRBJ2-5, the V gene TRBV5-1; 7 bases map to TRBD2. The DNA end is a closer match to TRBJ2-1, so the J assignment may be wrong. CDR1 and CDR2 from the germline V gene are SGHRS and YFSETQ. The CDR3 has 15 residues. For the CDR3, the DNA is TGCGCCAGCAGCTTGAGCGGGGAAGTTTACAATGAGCAGTTCTTC. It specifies CASSLSGEVYNEQFF.

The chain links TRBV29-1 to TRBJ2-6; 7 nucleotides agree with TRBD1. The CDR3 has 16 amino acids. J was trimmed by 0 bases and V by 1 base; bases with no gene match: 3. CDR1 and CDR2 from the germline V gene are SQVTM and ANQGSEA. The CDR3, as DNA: TGCAGCGTTGAAGGGGACAGTTCCTCTGGGGCCAACGTCCTGACTTTC. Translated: CSVEGDSSSGANVLTF.

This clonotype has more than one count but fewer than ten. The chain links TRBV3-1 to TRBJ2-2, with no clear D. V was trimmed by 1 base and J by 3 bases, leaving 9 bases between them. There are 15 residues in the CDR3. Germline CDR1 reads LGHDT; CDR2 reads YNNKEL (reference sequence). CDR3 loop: CASSQGLTDTGELFF. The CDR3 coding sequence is TGTGCCAGCAGCCAAGGTTTAACGGACACCGGGGAGCTGTTTTTT.

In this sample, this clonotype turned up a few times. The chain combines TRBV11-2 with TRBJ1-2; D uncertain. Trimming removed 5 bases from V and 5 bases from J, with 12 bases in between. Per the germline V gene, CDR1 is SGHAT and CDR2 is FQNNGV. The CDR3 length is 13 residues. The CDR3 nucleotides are TGTGCCAGCAGCCAACGGGATTGGTATGGCTACACCTTC. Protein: CASSQRDWYGYTF.

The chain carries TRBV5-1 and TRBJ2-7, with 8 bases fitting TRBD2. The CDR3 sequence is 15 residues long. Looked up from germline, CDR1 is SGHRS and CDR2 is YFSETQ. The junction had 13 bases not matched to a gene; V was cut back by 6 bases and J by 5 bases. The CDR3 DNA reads TGCGCCAGCACCGGGCGGGTAGCGGGGATGAACGAGCAGTACTTC. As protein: CASTGRVAGMNEQYF.

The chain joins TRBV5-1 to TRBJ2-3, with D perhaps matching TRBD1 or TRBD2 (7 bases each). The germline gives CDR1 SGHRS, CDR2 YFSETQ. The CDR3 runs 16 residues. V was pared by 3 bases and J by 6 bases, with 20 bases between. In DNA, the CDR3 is TGCGCCAGCAGCTGGAGGGGGCGGGGGTTCCTGGATACGCAGTATTTT. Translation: CASSWRGRGFLDTQYF.

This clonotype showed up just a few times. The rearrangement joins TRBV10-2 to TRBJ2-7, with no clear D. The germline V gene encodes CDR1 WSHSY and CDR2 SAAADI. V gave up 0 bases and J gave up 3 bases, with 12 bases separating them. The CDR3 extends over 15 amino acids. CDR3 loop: CASSESGLKDYEQYF. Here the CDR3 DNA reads TGCGCCAGCAGTGAGTCCGGTCTGAAAGACTACGAGCAGTACTTC.

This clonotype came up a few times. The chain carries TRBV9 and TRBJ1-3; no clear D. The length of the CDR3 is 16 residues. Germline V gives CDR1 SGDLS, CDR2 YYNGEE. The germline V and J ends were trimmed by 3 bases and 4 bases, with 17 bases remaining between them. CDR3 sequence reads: CASSGSAGVEGNTIYF. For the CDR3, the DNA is TGTGCCAGCAGCGGTTCCGCAGGAGTAGAAGGAAACACCATATATTTT.

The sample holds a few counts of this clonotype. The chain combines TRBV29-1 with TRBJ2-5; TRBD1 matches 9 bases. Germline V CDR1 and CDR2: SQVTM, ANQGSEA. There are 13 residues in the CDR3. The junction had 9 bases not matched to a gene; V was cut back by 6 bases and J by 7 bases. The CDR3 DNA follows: TGCAGCGTCCGAGAGGGACAGGGAGGGACCCAGTACTTC. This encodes CSVREGQGGTQYF. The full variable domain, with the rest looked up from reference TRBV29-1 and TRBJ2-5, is SAVISQKPSRDICQRGTSLTIQCQVDSQVTMMFWYRQQPGQSLTLIATANQGSEATYESGFVIDKFPISRPNLTFSTLTVSNMSPEDSSIYLCSVREGQGGTQYFGPGTRLLVL.

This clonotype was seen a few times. CDR3 protein: CAWTTWAGRGETQYF. The CDR3 nucleotides read TGTGCCTGGACCACCTGGGCGGGGCGGGGAGAGACCCAGTACTTC. The chain carries TRBV30 and TRBJ2-5; TRBD2 is a possible D gene (6 bases). V was trimmed by 4 bases and J by 4 bases, leaving 19 bases between them. The CDR3 has 15 residues. From germline, CDR1 is GTSNPN and CDR2 SVGIG (reference sequence).

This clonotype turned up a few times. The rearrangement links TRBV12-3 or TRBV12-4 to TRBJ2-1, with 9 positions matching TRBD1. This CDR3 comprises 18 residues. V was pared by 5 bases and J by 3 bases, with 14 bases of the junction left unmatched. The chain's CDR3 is CASSVRTGGIPFYNEQFF. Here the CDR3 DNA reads TGTGCCAGCAGTGTACGTACAGGGGGCATTCCGTTCTACAATGAGCAGTTCTTC.

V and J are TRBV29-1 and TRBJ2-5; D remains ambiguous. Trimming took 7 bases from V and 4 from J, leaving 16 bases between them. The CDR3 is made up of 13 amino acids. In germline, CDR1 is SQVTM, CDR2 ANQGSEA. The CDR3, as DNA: TGCAGCGCCCTCACACGAGGTGGAGAGACCCAGTACTTC. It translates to CSALTRGGETQYF.

The DNA of the CDR3 is TGCAGCGGGGCGAAGGGGTTCGACGGGCAGTACTTC. The encoded protein is CSGAKGFDGQYF. The chain recombines TRBV29-1 with TRBJ2-5, with TRBD1 as a possible D gene (5 bases). Per germline, CDR1 SQVTM and CDR2 ANQGSEA. Trimming shortened V by 7 bases and J by 11 bases, and 20 bases separated the two germline ends. The CDR3 covers 12 residues. The full variable domain, with the rest looked up from reference TRBV29-1 and TRBJ2-5, is SAVISQKPSRDICQRGTSLTIQCQVDSQVTMMFWYRQQPGQSLTLIATANQGSEATYESGFVIDKFPISRPNLTFSTLTVSNMSPEDSSIYLCSGAKGFDGQYFGPGTRLLVL.

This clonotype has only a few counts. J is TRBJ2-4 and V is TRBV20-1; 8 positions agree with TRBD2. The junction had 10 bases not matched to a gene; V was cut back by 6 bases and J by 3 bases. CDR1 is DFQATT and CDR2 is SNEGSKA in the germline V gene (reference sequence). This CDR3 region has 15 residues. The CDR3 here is CSAAGGPIDKNIQYF. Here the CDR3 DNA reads TGCAGTGCGGCGGGGGGCCCGATTGACAAAAACATTCAGTACTTC.

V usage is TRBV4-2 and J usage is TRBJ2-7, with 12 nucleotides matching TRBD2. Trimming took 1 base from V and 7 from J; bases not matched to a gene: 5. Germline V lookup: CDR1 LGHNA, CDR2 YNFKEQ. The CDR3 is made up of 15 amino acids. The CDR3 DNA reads TGTGCCAGCAGCCAAGCTAGCGGGGGGGCAAGGGAGCAGTACTTC. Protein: CASSQASGGAREQYF.

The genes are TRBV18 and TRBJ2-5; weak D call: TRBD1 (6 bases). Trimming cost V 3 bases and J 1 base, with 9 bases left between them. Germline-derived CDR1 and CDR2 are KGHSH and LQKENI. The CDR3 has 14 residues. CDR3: CASSPQTGQETQYF. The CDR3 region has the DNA TGTGCCAGCTCACCCCAGACAGGCCAAGAGACCCAGTACTTC.

The CDR3 nucleotides are TGCAGCGTTGAAGATCCGCCCTCACCCCTCCACTTT. Translation gives CSVEDPPSPLHF. J is TRBJ1-6 and V is TRBV29-1; D not resolved. Trimming removed 0 bases at V and 10 bases at J, with 7 bases between. The CDR3 has 12 amino acids. Germline V gene sequence: CDR1 SQVTM, CDR2 ANQGSEA.

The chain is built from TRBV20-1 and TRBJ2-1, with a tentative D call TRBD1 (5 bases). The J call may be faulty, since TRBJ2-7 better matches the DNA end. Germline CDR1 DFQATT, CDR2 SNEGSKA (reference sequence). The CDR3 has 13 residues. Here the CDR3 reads CSVPNRFSYEQYF. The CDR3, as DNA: TGCAGTGTCCCCAACAGGTTCTCCTACGAGCAGTACTTC.

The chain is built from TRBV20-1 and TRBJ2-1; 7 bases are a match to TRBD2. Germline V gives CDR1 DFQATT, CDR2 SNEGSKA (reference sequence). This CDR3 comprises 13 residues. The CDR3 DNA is TGCAGCTTTGGAGCTAGCGGCTACAATGAGCAGTTCTTC. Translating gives CSFGASGYNEQFF.

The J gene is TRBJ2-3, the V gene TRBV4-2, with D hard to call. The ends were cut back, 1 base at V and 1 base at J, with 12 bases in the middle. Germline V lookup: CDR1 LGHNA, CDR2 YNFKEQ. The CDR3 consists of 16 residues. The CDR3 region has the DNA TGTGCCAGCAGCCAAGGGGCCCTAAGAGGCACAGATACGCAGTATTTT. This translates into CASSQGALRGTDTQYF.